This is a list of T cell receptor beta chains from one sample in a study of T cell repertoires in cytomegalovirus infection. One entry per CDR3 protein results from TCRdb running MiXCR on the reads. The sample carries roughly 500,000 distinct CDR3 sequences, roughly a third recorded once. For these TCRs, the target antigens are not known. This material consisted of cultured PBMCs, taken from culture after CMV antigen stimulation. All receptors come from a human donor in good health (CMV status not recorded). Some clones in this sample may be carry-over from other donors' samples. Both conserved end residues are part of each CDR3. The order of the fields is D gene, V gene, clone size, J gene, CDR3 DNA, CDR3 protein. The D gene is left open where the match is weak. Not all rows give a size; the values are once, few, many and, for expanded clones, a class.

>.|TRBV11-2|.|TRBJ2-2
TGTGCCAGCAGCACCCGACAGAAGGGGATAACCGGGGAGCTGTTTTTT
CASSTRQKGITGELFF
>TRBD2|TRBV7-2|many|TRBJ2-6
TGTGCCAGCAGATTAGCGGGAACTGGGGCCAACGTCCTGACTTTC
CASRLAGTGANVLTF
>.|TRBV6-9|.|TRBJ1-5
TGTGCCAGCAGTTATCGCAGGGAGGGATATCAGCCCCAGCATTTT
CASSYRREGYQPQHF
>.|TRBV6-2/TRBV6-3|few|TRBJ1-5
TGTGCCAGCAGCCGCCCCGCCGGGGCTTGGGGGAATCAGCCCCAGCATTTT
CASSRPAGAWGNQPQHF
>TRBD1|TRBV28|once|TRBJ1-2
TGTGCCAGCAGTTTCGGACAGGACCTATTTGACTACACCTTC
CASSFGQDLFDYTF
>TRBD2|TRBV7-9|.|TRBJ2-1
TGTGCCAGCAGCTGGGCAACTAGCGGGGTGGACTACAATGAGCAGTTCTTC
CASSWATSGVDYNEQFF
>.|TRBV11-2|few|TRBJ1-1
TGTGCCAGCAGCTTAAGACTGGGCAGGGCGGGCACTGAAGCTTTCTTT
CASSLRLGRAGTEAFF
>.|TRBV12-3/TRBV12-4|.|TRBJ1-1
TGTGCCAGCAGTTTAGGGATTAGGGAAGGGCGAGTGAACACTGAAGCTTTCTTT
CASSLGIREGRVNTEAFF
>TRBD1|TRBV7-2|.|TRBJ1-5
TGTGCCAGCAGCTACACCGGGACAGGGGTAGGCCAGCCCCAGCATTTT
CASSYTGTGVGQPQHF
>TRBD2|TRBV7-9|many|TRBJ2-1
TGTGCCAGCAGCCCGGGACTAGCGGGAGCCAATGAGCAGTTCTTC
CASSPGLAGANEQFF
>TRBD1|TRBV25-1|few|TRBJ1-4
TGTGCCAGCAGTGTCCGGGACAGGGGTAATGAAAAACTGTTTTTT
CASSVRDRGNEKLFF
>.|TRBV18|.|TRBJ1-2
TGTGCCAGCTCACAAATGACAACTAACTATGGCTACACCTTC
CASSQMTTNYGYTF
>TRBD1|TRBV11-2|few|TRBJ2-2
TGTGCCAGCAGCTTAGGTATCCGGGACAGGGCAAACACCGGGGAGCTGTTTTTT
CASSLGIRDRANTGELFF
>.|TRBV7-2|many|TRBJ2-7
TGTGCCAGCAGCTTAGCCCAGGGACGGAGCTACGAGCAGTACTTC
CASSLAQGRSYEQYF
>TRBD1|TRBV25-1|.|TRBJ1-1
TGTGCCAGCAGTGAATCGGGACAGGGGAACACTGAAGCTTTCTTT
CASSESGQGNTEAFF
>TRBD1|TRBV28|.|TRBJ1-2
TGTGCCAGCGGCTATCTCAGGGGGTCTGGCTACACCTTC
CASGYLRGSGYTF
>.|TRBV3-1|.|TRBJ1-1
TGTGCCAGCAGCCAACGGGGGCGCATAGCTGAAGCTTTCTTT
CASSQRGRIAEAFF
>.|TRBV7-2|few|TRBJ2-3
TGTGCCAGCAGCTTGTTCGGGCTGAGAGATACGCAGTATTTT
CASSLFGLRDTQYF
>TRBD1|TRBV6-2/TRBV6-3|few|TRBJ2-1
TGTGCCAGCAGACCCCTCGGACAGGATTACAATGAGCAGTTCTTC
CASRPLGQDYNEQFF
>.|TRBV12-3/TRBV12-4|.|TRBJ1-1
TGTGCCAGCAGCACAACAGGGTACACTGAAGCTTTCTTT
CASSTTGYTEAFF
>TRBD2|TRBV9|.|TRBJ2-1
TGTGCCAGCAGCCCCGGGACTAGCGGGAGGGGCCCTCATGAGCAGTTCTTC
CASSPGTSGRGPHEQFF
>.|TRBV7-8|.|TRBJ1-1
TGTGCCAGCAGCTTAGAGGGAGTAAGAAACACTGAAGCTTTCTTT
CASSLEGVRNTEAFF
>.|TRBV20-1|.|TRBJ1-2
TGCAGTGCTAGAGACAGGGCGGGTTGGGGCTACACCTTC
CSARDRAGWGYTF
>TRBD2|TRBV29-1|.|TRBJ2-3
TGCAGCGTTAAACGGACTAGCGGGAGTCAAGATACGCAGTATTTT
CSVKRTSGSQDTQYF
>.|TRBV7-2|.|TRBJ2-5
TGTGCCAGCAGCTTAGATACGGTTAGGCGGGAGACCCAGTACTTC
CASSLDTVRRETQYF
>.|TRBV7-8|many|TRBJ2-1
TGTGCCAGCAGCTTAACGGGAGACAATGAGCAGTTCTTC
CASSLTGDNEQFF
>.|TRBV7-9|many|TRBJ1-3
TGTGCCAGCAGCCCAAATCCTGGAAACACCATATATTTT
CASSPNPGNTIYF
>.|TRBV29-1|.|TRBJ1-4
TGCAGCGTTGCTCTGCAGGCCATTAATGAAAAACTGTTTTTT
CSVALQAINEKLFF
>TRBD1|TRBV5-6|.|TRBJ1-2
TGTGCCAGCAGGAACACAGGGGGTAACTATGGCTACACCTTC
CASRNTGGNYGYTF
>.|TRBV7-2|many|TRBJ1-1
TGTGCCAGCAGCTTGGTACAAATAAGTGAAGCTTTCTTT
CASSLVQISEAFF
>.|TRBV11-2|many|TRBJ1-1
TGTGCCAGCAGCGCCTCTGCGGGGGCTTTCTTT
CASSASAGAFF
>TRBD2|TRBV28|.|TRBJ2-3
TGTGCCAGCAGCCCCGGGACTAGTGGAAATACGCAGTATTTT
CASSPGTSGNTQYF
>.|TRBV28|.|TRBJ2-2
TGTGCCAGCAGTCCCCATGGGGGGACCGGGGAGCTGTTTTTT
CASSPHGGTGELFF
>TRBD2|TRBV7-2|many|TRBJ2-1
TGTGCCAGCAGCTTAGTCGGGACTAGTGACGAGCAGTTCTTC
CASSLVGTSDEQFF
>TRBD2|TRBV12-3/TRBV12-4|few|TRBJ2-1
TGTGCCAGCTTTGGGACCGGGACTAGCTTTGATGAGCAGTTCTTC
CASFGTGTSFDEQFF
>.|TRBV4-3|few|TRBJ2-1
TGCGCCAGCAGCCAAGATCAAATAGGACCCTGGAACAATGAGCAGTTCTTC
CASSQDQIGPWNNEQFF